Presented here are 28 T cell receptor beta chains from one specimen sequenced in a study of cytomegalovirus exposure and HLA in healthy donors. This PCR relied on a set of 60 Vbeta primers and 13 Jbeta primers. Libraries were prepared by immunoSEQ multiplex PCR; TCRdb keeps only in-frame clonotypes and omits some of them. This repertoire shows approximately 180,000 clones, over 75% found once; its top ten account for more than 0.2%. Sequenced input: PBMCs. These receptors were collected from a girl in the first two years of life in good health and CMV-seronegative.

This clone was observed once. Within the sample, other DNA sequences also encode this same CDR3. The rearrangement joins TRBV30 to TRBJ1-1; no reliable D call. CDR3 length: 12 amino acids. V was shortened by 5 bases and J by 0 bases, with 7 bases between the two germline ends. CDR1 and CDR2 from the germline V gene are GTSNPN and SVGIG (reference sequence). The chain's CDR3 is CAWGRVNTEAFF. In DNA form, the CDR3 reads TGTGCCTGGGGCCGGGTGAACACTGAAGCTTTCTTT.

The rearrangement links TRBV7-6 to TRBJ2-2; 8 bases are shared with TRBD2. The V segment lost 7 bases and the J segment 3 bases; nucleotides outside the gene matches: 7. Per the germline V gene, CDR1 is SGHVS and CDR2 is FNYEAQ. This CDR3 is built from 15 residues. In nucleotides, the CDR3 is TGTGCCAGCAAGAAAGGTAGCGGGGACACCGGGGAGCTGTTTTTT. Amino acid sequence: CASKKGSGDTGELFF.

V and J are TRBV2 and TRBJ1-5, with D hard to call. Looked up from germline, CDR1 is SNHLY and CDR2 is FYNNEI. Trimming took 2 bases from V and 0 from J, leaving 8 bases between them. The CDR3 runs to 15 residues. The CDR3 coding sequence is TGTGCCAGCAGTGAACGTTCCTATAGCAATCAGCCCCAGCATTTT. Its protein is CASSERSYSNQPQHF.

Only a few counts were recorded for this clone. The V gene is TRBV5-4, the J gene TRBJ1-3, with D perhaps TRBD1 (6 bases). The V gene lost 4 bases and the J gene lost 3 bases, with 11 bases spanning the gap. The CDR3 extends over 14 amino acids. Germline CDR1 SGHNT, CDR2 YYREEE (reference sequence). CDR3 protein: CASSTRTDGNTIYF. Written as DNA, the CDR3 is TGTGCCAGCAGCACCAGGACAGATGGAAACACCATATATTTT.

This chain connects TRBV5-3 to TRBJ1-6, with 8 bases that match TRBD1. TRBV5-3 is an ORF, and what it does is uncertain. Trimming removed 4 bases from V and 7 bases from J; junction bases left unmatched: 4. The length of the CDR3 is 14 residues. CDR3 in amino acids: CARSNRDRNSPLHF. The CDR3 nucleotides are TGTGCCAGAAGCAACCGGGACAGGAATTCACCCCTCCACTTT.

The chain joins TRBV9 to TRBJ1-1; TRBD1 matches 10 bases. The germline V gene has CDR1 SGDLS and CDR2 YYNGEE. With 0 bases clipped from V and 3 bases from J, the junction kept 2 bases outside the gene matches. There are 15 residues in the CDR3. CDR3 sequence (DNA): TGTGCCAGCAGCGTAGTTGGGACAGGGGACACTGAAGCTTTCTTT. As protein: CASSVVGTGDTEAFF. The whole variable domain, remainder taken from reference TRBV9 and TRBJ1-1, is DSGVTQTPKHLITATGQRVTLRCSPRSGDLSVYWYQQSLDQGLQFLIQYYNGEERAKGNILERFSAQQFPDLHSELNLSSLELGDSALYFCASSVVGTGDTEAFFGQGTRLTVV.

The chain combines TRBV7-6 with TRBJ2-3; tentative D call: TRBD2 (5 bases). The length of the CDR3 is 14 residues. The germline CDR1 and CDR2 sequences are SGHVS and FNYEAQ. With 5 bases removed from V and 1 base from J, the gap between germline ends came to 10 bases. For the CDR3, the DNA is TGTGCCAGCAGCCGAGGGTCTCGCACAGATACGCAGTATTTT. The encoded protein is CASSRGSRTDTQYF.

The rearrangement joins TRBV4-3 to TRBJ2-5; D is possibly TRBD2 (6 bases). The ends were cut back, 0 bases at V and 6 bases at J, with 14 bases in the middle. Germline V CDR1 and CDR2: LGHNA, YSLEER. CDR3 length: 15 residues. CDR3 DNA sequence: TGCGCCAGCAGCCAAGATGGGGCGGGAAAGCAGACCCAGTACTTC. As protein: CASSQDGAGKQTQYF.

The chain recombines TRBV27 with TRBJ2-7, with TRBD1 matching over 7 bases. From germline, CDR1 is MNHEY and CDR2 SMNVEV (reference sequence). The CDR3 loop spans 15 amino acids. With 5 bases clipped from V and 0 bases from J, the junction kept 7 bases outside the gene matches. The CDR3 DNA reads TGTGCCAGCAGTCTACTCCGGGACAGCTCCTACGAGCAGTACTTC. Its translation: CASSLLRDSSYEQYF.

This chain joins TRBV5-8 and TRBJ2-3, with D possibly being TRBD2 (6 bases). V lost 5 bases and J lost 0, with 16 bases in between. This CDR3 is built from 16 residues. The germline V gene has CDR1 SGHTS and CDR2 YDEGEE. The chain's CDR3 is CASSSGLAPSTDTQYF. For the CDR3, the DNA is TGTGCCAGCAGTTCCGGCCTAGCGCCGAGCACAGATACGCAGTATTTT.

The V gene is TRBV7-6, the J gene TRBJ1-5; D gene unclear. Trimming removed 1 base at V and 0 bases at J, with 7 bases between. CDR1 and CDR2 from the germline V gene are SGHVS and FNYEAQ. The CDR3 spans 15 residues. CDR3 sequence reads: CASSLGSGSNQPQHF. The DNA for the CDR3 is TGTGCCAGCAGCTTAGGTAGCGGTAGCAATCAGCCCCAGCATTTT.

The chain carries TRBV20-1 and TRBJ1-1, with D possibly matching TRBD1 (6 bases). CDR1 and CDR2 (germline): DFQATT, SNEGSKA (reference sequence). CDR3 length equals 11 residues. The V gene lost 8 bases and the J gene lost 4 bases, with 11 bases spanning the gap. The CDR3: CSHQGFTEAFF. As DNA, the CDR3 is TGCAGTCATCAGGGGTTCACTGAAGCTTTCTTT.

The CDR3 nucleotides read TGTGCCAGCAGCTCGACAGGGGGCGGCTTATACACTGAAGCTTTCTTT. Translated, it gives CASSSTGGGLYTEAFF. The chain has TRBV5-4 and TRBJ1-1; 10 nucleotides line up with TRBD1. The germline CDR1 and CDR2 sequences are SGHNT and YYREEE (reference sequence). This CDR3 has 16 residues. With 3 bases clipped from V and 3 bases from J, the junction kept 8 bases outside the gene matches. Full variable domain (remainder filled in from reference TRBV5-4 and TRBJ1-1): ETGVTQSPTHLIKTRGQQVTLRCSSQSGHNTVSWYQQALGQGPQFIFQYYREEENGRGNFPPRFSGLQFPNYSSELNVNALELDDSALYLCASSSTGGGLYTEAFFGQGTRLTVV.

V gene TRBV7-2 combines with J gene TRBJ1-1; TRBD1 matches 11 bases. The J segment lost 9 bases and the V segment lost 7 bases, leaving 10 bases of the junction unmatched. Germline V gene lookup returns CDR1 SGHTA and CDR2 FQGNSA. The CDR3 consists of 14 residues. The CDR3 loop reads CASNEDRGRRQAFF. CDR3 nucleotide sequence: TGTGCCAGCAACGAGGACAGGGGGCGCCGACAAGCTTTCTTT.

The chain carries TRBV2 and TRBJ2-1; 9 positions agree with TRBD1. The V gene's germline CDR1 is SNHLY and CDR2 FYNNEI. CDR3 length equals 17 residues. Trimming removed 8 bases from V and 10 bases from J; junction bases left unmatched: 21. CDR3 sequence reads: CASLGDRGATGTQEQFF. The CDR3 bases are TGTGCCAGCCTCGGCGACAGGGGGGCTACGGGGACGCAGGAGCAGTTCTTC.

CDR3 in amino acids: CATSGSGAGKEDYGYTF. Here the CDR3 DNA reads TGTGCCACCAGCGGGTCGGGAGCAGGGAAGGAGGACTATGGCTACACCTTC. The rearrangement joins TRBV15 to TRBJ1-2; D possibly corresponds to TRBD1 (5 bases). The CDR3 covers 17 residues. CDR1 and CDR2 (germline): LNHNV, YYDKDF (reference sequence). V was pared by 5 bases and J by 3 bases, with 22 bases between. The entire variable domain, with the rest obtained from reference TRBV15 and TRBJ1-2, is as follows: DAMVIQNPRYQVTQFGKPVTLSCSQTLNHNVMYWYQQKSSQAPKLLFHYYDKDFNNEADTPDNFQSRRPNTSFCFLDIRSPGLGDTAMYLCATSGSGAGKEDYGYTFGSGTRLTVV.

This chain links TRBV4-3 with TRBJ1-2; no reliable D call. From germline, CDR1 is LGHNA and CDR2 YSLEER. V was pared by 0 bases and J by 4 bases, with 6 bases between. CDR3 length: 13 amino acids. CDR3 nucleotide sequence: TGCGCCAGCAGCCAAGAAAGGAGCTATGGCTACACCTTC. This codes for CASSQERSYGYTF.

V and J are TRBV6-6 and TRBJ1-1; D is unclear. The CDR3 has 12 residues. Between the trimmed V and J ends, which lost 6 bases and 6 bases, there was a span of 11 bases. The germline gives CDR1 MNHNY, CDR2 SVGAGI (reference sequence). CDR3 amino acids: CASRTVGSEAFF. DNA for the CDR3: TGTGCCAGCAGAACAGTAGGATCTGAAGCTTTCTTT.

The V gene is TRBV9, the J gene TRBJ1-5, with a possible D match to TRBD1 (6 bases). The ends were cut back, 4 bases at V and 7 bases at J, with 15 bases in the middle. CDR3 size: 14 residues. In germline, CDR1 is SGDLS, CDR2 YYNGEE. The CDR3 DNA sequence: TGTGCCAGCAGCCCTCTGGGGGGGCAGCAGCCCCAGCATTTT. The encoded protein is CASSPLGGQQPQHF.

The rearrangement joins TRBV7-9 to TRBJ1-4; D possibly corresponds to TRBD1 (6 bases). This CDR3 region has 16 residues. Germline CDR1 is SEHNR and CDR2 is FQNEAQ (reference sequence). Between the trimmed V and J ends, which lost 3 bases and 6 bases, there was a span of 17 bases. CDR3 in amino acids: CASSFWGGPGDEKLFF. The CDR3 coding sequence is TGTGCCAGCAGCTTTTGGGGGGGGCCTGGGGATGAAAAACTGTTTTTT.

The J gene is TRBJ1-3, the V gene TRBV18, with 7 positions matching TRBD1. CDR3 length: 13 residues. Losses at the gene ends were 1 base for V and 7 bases for J; bases not matched to a gene: 1. CDR1 and CDR2 from the germline V gene are KGHSH and LQKENI. CDR3 bases: TGTGCCAGCTCACCACAACAGGGGAACACCATATATTTT. Its protein is CASSPQQGNTIYF.

CDR3 in DNA: TGTGCCAGCAGCGACAGGCCTACGGTGCACAATGAGCAGTTCTTC. The encoded protein is CASSDRPTVHNEQFF. The chain employs TRBV6-5 and TRBJ2-1; tentative D call: TRBD1 (6 bases). V was clipped by 6 bases and J by 5 bases, with 17 bases between them. Germline CDR1 reads MNHEY; CDR2 reads SVGAGI. The length of the CDR3 is 15 residues.

The chain joins TRBV28 to TRBJ1-1, with 7 nucleotides matching TRBD1. The germline V gene has CDR1 MDHEN and CDR2 SYDVKM. The CDR3 length is 14 residues. The V segment lost 5 bases and the J segment 2 bases; nucleotides outside the gene matches: 5. The CDR3 sequence is CASSRDSENTEAFF. The CDR3 coding sequence is TGTGCCAGCAGTCGGGACAGCGAAAACACTGAAGCTTTCTTT.

The chain has TRBV19 and TRBJ1-2; TRBD1 aligns across 8 bases. Germline V gene lookup returns CDR1 LNHDA and CDR2 SQIVND (reference sequence). The trim removed 4 bases at V and 8 bases at J, leaving 12 bases unmatched. The CDR3 extends over 15 amino acids. The CDR3 region is CASSTRQGRGVGYTF. CDR3 nucleotide sequence: TGTGCCAGTAGTACTCGACAGGGGAGGGGTGTAGGCTACACCTTC.

The chain couples TRBV5-1 to TRBJ1-5, with D unresolved. V was cut by 2 bases and J by 3 bases, with 9 bases left in between. Germline CDR1 is SGHRS and CDR2 is YFSETQ. CDR3 length: 14 amino acids. CDR3 DNA: TGCGCCAGCAGCTTTTCAGGCGACAATCAGCCCCAGCATTTT. As protein: CASSFSGDNQPQHF.

The CDR3 region has the DNA TGTGCCAGCAGTACAGGGAGAGGTGGAAACACCATATATTTT. Protein sequence: CASSTGRGGNTIYF. The chain combines TRBV6-6 with TRBJ1-3; tentative D call: TRBD1 (6 bases). CDR1 and CDR2 (germline): MNHNY, SVGAGI (reference sequence). V lost 5 bases and J 3 bases, leaving 11 bases between the germline ends. CDR3 length equals 14 residues.

The rearrangement links TRBV9 to TRBJ1-2; possible D gene TRBD1, 5 bases. This CDR3 has 13 amino acids. Trimming cost V 4 bases and J 0 bases, with 7 bases left between them. Per the germline V gene, CDR1 is SGDLS and CDR2 is YYNGEE. CDR3 coding DNA: TGTGCCAGCAGCCCCAGGGCTAACTATGGCTACACCTTC. It encodes CASSPRANYGYTF. The full variable domain, completed using reference TRBV9 and TRBJ1-2, is DSGVTQTPKHLITATGQRVTLRCSPRSGDLSVYWYQQSLDQGLQFLIQYYNGEERAKGNILERFSAQQFPDLHSELNLSSLELGDSALYFCASSPRANYGYTFGSGTRLTVV.

The V and J genes are TRBV30 and TRBJ2-5; D perhaps matches TRBD1 (6 bases). Germline CDR1 is GTSNPN and CDR2 is SVGIG (reference sequence). This CDR3 spans 15 amino acids. With 1 base removed from V and 2 bases from J, the gap between germline ends came to 14 bases. The CDR3 sequence is CAWSGVGALQETQYF. The DNA of the CDR3 is TGTGCCTGGAGTGGGGTGGGGGCTCTGCAAGAGACCCAGTACTTC.